This TCR beta chain was retrieved from a study of cytomegalovirus exposure and HLA in healthy donors (dated by TCRdb to about 2017). Some background on the complete study: An earlier analysis of 587 of the donors reported approximately 260 Gb of sequence data and around 100 million unique TCR beta sequences obtained from 180 million or so T cells. An earlier analysis of 587 of the donors used high-throughput TCR beta sequencing to judge whether each TCR beta V gene segment behaved as functional or pseudogenic. Among about 400 genotyped donors of the cohort, an average of around 250,000 unique TCR beta nucleotide sequences was sequenced per donor, of which roughly 17% were non-productive. A later genetic analysis took genome-wide SNP genotypes for 398 of the 666 donors and used that subset as a discovery cohort. The aim of the study was to test whether cataloging public T cell receptors could identify signatures of past pathogen exposure. Alongside the repertoire data, information on donor age, sex, ethnicity and CMV serostatus was compiled. The study combined high-throughput TCR immunosequencing, statistical association of individual TCRs with disease status, and machine learning to predict cytomegalovirus infection status. Rather than drawing on any new phenotypic data, the later analysis identified candidate immune exposures from TCR beta sequences and the way those sequences occurred across donors. An early release that covered some 630 HLA-typed donors contained about 290 gigabases of sequencing data and tens of millions of unique TCR sequences. The number of typed donors differed by locus: roughly 620-630 for A, B, C, DRB1 and DQB1; 500 to 550 for DQA1; over 600 for DPA1; and about 450 for DPB1. Class I and class II HLA loci were covered by the typing at four-digit resolution. About five DR-DQ haplotypes were handled as single units for association and clustering because linkage in the cohort was strong. Of the 398 genotyped donors, 65% to 90% were placed in the genetic ancestry cluster associated with self-reported Caucasian donors. Along with the approximately 600-subject first cohort, a separate validation cohort of over a hundred different subjects was used. All discovery cohort repertoires had been generated using a single sequencing platform. The T cell repertoires of about 700 subjects were profiled by immunosequencing and related to cytomegalovirus serostatus. A later analysis re-examined previously published TCR beta repertoires from 610 or so donors and added high-resolution HLA genotyping to investigate patterns of TCR occurrence.

The protocol used for the library was the immunoSEQ multiplex PCR assay. For the multiplex PCR, a mixture combining 60 forward primers for TCR Vbeta segments and 13 reverse primers for TCR Jbeta segments was used. The CDR3 region of rearranged TCR beta genes was amplified from genomic DNA with a multiplex PCR assay. The Illumina HiSeq System was used to sequence the amplified TCR beta libraries as 87-base-pair reads. On the study's bioinformatics: Across the 666 repertoires, a later analysis counted roughly 77 million unique TCR beta chains, 9.5 million to 12 million of which were shared by at least two donors. Raw reads were error-corrected and collapsed into unique sequences with a nearest-neighbor algorithm that merged closely related sequences to remove PCR and sequencing errors. Alignment of CDR3 sequences to IMGT reference sequences was used to assign V, D and J gene segments. For a sequence to be retained, at least a six-nucleotide match to both a V gene segment and a J gene segment was required. A rearrangement counted as productive if the CDR3 had no stop codons and remained in frame with V and J, and every other rearrangement counted as non-productive. CDR3 was defined according to IMGT convention as the region running from the second conserved V-encoded cysteine to the conserved J-encoded phenylalanine. Sequences without an unambiguous match to a single V gene segment were excluded from the earlier analysis of several hundred of the donors. An earlier analysis of several hundred of the donors classified V segments as functional when productive rearrangements were above 56.7% and as segregating when the standard deviation between donors was above 5%. A statistical classification framework was developed to diagnose cytomegalovirus status using the catalog of TCR beta chain sequences. In a later analysis, V and J genes were assigned by comparing TCR nucleotide sequences against IMGT/GENE-DB human TR gene sequences. The TCRdist pipeline was used in a later analysis to assign CDR3 sequences and most-parsimonious VDJ recombination scenarios. In a later analysis, each TCR beta chain was defined by its CDR3 amino acid sequence together with its V-gene family, and reads lacking a unique V-gene family were excluded. To address suspected cross-contamination and a sequencing artifact, a later analysis removed some 620 highly shared, low-generation-probability nucleotide sequences. A later analysis calculated a clonal expansion index for each public chain from normalized within-repertoire ranks of inferred template counts. In a later analysis, generation probabilities were computed with a VDJ recombination model fitted to out-of-frame rearrangements, and the resulting probabilities were checked against IGoR. Hypergeometric tests were used in a later analysis to score TCR-TCR, TCR-HLA and TCR-CMV co-occurrence, with a repertoire-size bias correction applied to the TCR pairs. In a later analysis, false discovery rates were estimated by permuting HLA or CMV assignments 20 times. In a later analysis, co-occurring TCRs were grouped using DBSCAN, and TCRdist sequence similarity was added for clustering within HLA-allele-positive subsets. For co-occurrence clustering, repertoires with fewer than 30,000 or more than 120,000 public chains were excluded, along with roughly 5 repertoires with anomalous nucleotide sharing. TCRdb's version of the immuneACCESS table is confined to in-frame rearrangements and falls short of the full clone set. An unresolved V gene accounts for under half of the shortfall where checked; the remainder is of unknown origin. For V, J and clone size, that table is used; D and trimming come from the DNA. Across this sample there are over 110,000 clones, with 60% to 80% seen only once. Just under 1% of the sample belongs to the ten largest clones.

On this clone itself: It has no known antigen specificity. No per-base quality is available; no much larger clone lies one base away.

The cohort comprised more than 550 healthy bone marrow donors. At the time of sampling, every cohort member was nominally healthy, though immune exposures that went unrecorded were likely present. The donor was CMV seronegative and belonged to the group of roughly 330 seronegative cohort members. A peripheral blood sample was provided by each donor, and peripheral blood mononuclear cells were used for TCR beta sequencing. The Qiagen DNeasy Blood Extraction Kit was used to extract genomic DNA from the blood cell samples. What the work shows at the level of the full study, not this receptor alone: The earlier analysis of 587 of the donors excluded about 16 rarely observed V segments, including chromosome 9 orphons, because counts were too low. A later analysis found that TCR association rates varied across HLA loci, with DRB1 alleles showing the most associated TCRs and HLA-C alleles the fewest. A few of the identified cytomegalovirus-associated TCR beta chains were confirmed in vitro to be specific for cytomegalovirus antigens. According to the authors, the approach could potentially be generalized to other disease states and immunological phenotypes. When HLA alleles, especially DR and DQ, strongly co-occurred, TCR associations were difficult to assign to individual alleles. Most TCR sequences were observed very rarely across donors, whereas some public TCRs were present in many individuals. Only TCR beta chains were sequenced in this cohort, and the absence of alpha or paired-chain data limited detectable features. Presence/absence analyses assumed roughly uniform sequencing depth across donors, an assumption that may not hold. Some IMGT-functional V segments, including TRBV6-2 and TRBV6-3, could not be told apart with the 87-base-pair reads, so those segments were excluded. A further reported finding was that TCR beta sequences accurately predicted the HLA-A and HLA-B alleles for most subjects in the first cohort. A later analysis found that most CMV-associated TCR beta chains appeared HLA-restricted, with HLA associations seemingly driven largely by CMV exposure. A cluster of highly shared sequence variants was judged likely to represent a technical artifact of the sequencing pipeline. In an earlier analysis of some 500 of the donors, most TCR beta V segments were observed in productive rearrangements about 90% or about 30% of the time, broadly matching IMGT annotations. Immune exposure information for the cohort was limited to CMV serostatus. Specific HLA alleles were associated with 15,000 to 20,000 TCR beta sequences at a false discovery rate of 0.05 in a later analysis. An association between a missense DCLRE1C variant and V-gene and J-gene trimming of TCR beta chains was found in a later genetic analysis and replicated in an independent cohort. Because HLA typing was unavailable for some donors at each locus, only the typed subset was used in association tests. The classifier was reported to diagnose cytomegalovirus status with high specificity and sensitivity in both the original cohort and the validation cohort. In a later analysis, HLA-associated TCR beta chains showed more clonal expansion and lower generation probabilities than non-associated chains that were equally common. The study gave a list of about 160 TCR beta chains associated with cytomegalovirus. In a later analysis, several top co-occurrence clusters were reported to appear linked to parvovirus B19, influenza, CMV and Epstein-Barr virus. In a later genetic analysis, fewer N-insertions in productive TCRs were reported among donors in an Asian-associated ancestry cluster than the roughly 700-donor mean. Linkage disequilibrium might explain the correlated functional status among segregating V segments, but an unknown experimental factor could not be ruled out.

Including the terminal cysteine and phenylalanine, the CDR3 comprises 15 residues. Just CDR3 DNA is preserved here, 45 bases in frame from base 1. V loses 0 bases at its end and J loses 6 bases; junction bases beyond the gene matches: 6. For CDR1 and CDR2, the germline V gene lists SGHRS and YFSETQ. The sample comprised PBMCs. The rearranged chain carries TRBV5-1 and TRBJ1-5, with TRBD1 matching 7 junction bases. The receptor was isolated from a man aged 18-30 years in good health and CMV-seronegative. At the DNA level, the sequence is TGCGCCAGCAGCTTGGATTCAGGGGGAGGTCAGCCCCAGCATTTT. This sequence encodes CASSLDSGGGQPQHF.